The clone carrying this TCR beta chain was picked up many times. Germline lookup yields CDR1 MNHEY and CDR2 SVGEGT. Trimming left V 8 bases short and J 7 bases short, with 21 bases between. The CDR3 has 15 amino acids. This record comes from a study of read filtering for tumor transcriptome and immune sequencing. Overall study context: R-ISS stage counts were about eight for I, roughly 16 for II, 6 or 7 for III.

The library was built from about 400 ng RNA with molecular barcoded adaptors for alpha/delta and beta/gamma chains. TCRdb used MiXCR to reprocess the reads, holding one entry per CDR3 protein. This repertoire shows around 140,000 distinct CDR3 sequences, under 15% found once; its top ten account for 6.5% to 9%. This clonotype was obtained from a donor aged 40 or older with multiple myeloma. Sequences were obtained from a population of CD138-negative cells sorted from bone marrow. This chain uses TRBV6-2 or TRBV6-3 with TRBJ2-1, with a weak D call TRBD2 (6 bases). In DNA, the CDR3 is TGTGCCAGCGGCGGGGTTCCCAGCATGGGTAATGAGCAGTTCTTC. Amino acid sequence: CASGGVPSMGNEQFF.